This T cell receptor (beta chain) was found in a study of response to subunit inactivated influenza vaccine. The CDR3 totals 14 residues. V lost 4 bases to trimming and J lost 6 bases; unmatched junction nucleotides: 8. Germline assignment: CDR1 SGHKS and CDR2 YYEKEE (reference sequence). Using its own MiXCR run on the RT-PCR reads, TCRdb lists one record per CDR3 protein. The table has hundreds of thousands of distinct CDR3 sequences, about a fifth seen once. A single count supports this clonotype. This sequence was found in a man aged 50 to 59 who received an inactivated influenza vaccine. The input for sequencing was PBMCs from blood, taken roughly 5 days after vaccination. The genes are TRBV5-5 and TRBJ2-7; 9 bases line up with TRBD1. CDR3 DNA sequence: TGTGCCAGCAGCGAGGGACAGGGAGCCGGCGAGCAGTACTTC. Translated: CASSEGQGAGEQYF. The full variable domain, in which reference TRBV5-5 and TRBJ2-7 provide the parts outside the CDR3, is DAGVTQSPTHLIKTRGQQVTLRCSPISGHKSVSWYQQVLGQGPQFIFQYYEKEERGRGNFPDRFSARQFPNYSSELNVNALLLGDSALYLCASSEGQGAGEQYFGPGTRLTVT.